The sequence of this T cell receptor beta chain was determined in a study of blood T cell repertoires in COVID-19. V was pared by 4 bases and J by 1 base, with 13 bases between. CDR1 is KGHSH, CDR2 LQKENI, per germline. This CDR3 comprises 15 residues. Sequencing used immunoSEQ multiplex PCR; TCRdb keeps in-frame clones, though not all of them. In the table there are about 100,000 clones, 92% of which are singletons. This chain joins TRBV18 and TRBJ1-1, with a weak D call TRBD1 (6 bases). The origin of this receptor is an older man with acute or convalescent COVID-19. The sequenced sample consisted of peripheral blood. The CDR3 loop is CASSQWTESNTEAFF. As DNA, the CDR3 is TGTGCCAGCTCACAATGGACAGAATCGAACACTGAAGCTTTCTTT.